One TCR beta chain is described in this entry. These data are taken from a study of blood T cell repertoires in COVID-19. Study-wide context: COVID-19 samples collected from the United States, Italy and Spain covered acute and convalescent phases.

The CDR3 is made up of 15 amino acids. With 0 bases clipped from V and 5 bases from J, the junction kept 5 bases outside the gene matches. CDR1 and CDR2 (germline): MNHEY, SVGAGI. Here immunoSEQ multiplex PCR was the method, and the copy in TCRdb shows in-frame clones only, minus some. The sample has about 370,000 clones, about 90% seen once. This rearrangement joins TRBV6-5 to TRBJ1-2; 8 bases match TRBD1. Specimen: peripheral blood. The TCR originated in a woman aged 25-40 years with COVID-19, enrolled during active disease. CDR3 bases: TGTGCCAGCAGTTACTCGTCAGGGGGCTCTTATGGCTACACCTTC. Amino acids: CASSYSSGGSYGYTF.